What follows are 17 T cell receptor beta chains derived from one specimen sequenced in a study of cytomegalovirus exposure and HLA in healthy donors. The PCR ran on 60 Vbeta and 13 Jbeta primers. This table comes from immunoSEQ multiplex PCR, and its TCRdb copy is limited to in-frame clones, with some not included. The sample has approximately 130,000 clones; 81% are singletons. The sequenced material came from PBMCs. The receptors stem from a middle-aged woman in good health and CMV-seronegative.

The V and J genes are TRBV27 and TRBJ2-1; 8 bases line up with TRBD2. The germline gives CDR1 MNHEY, CDR2 SMNVEV (reference sequence). The CDR3 covers 15 residues. The V segment lost 2 bases and the J segment 8 bases; nucleotides outside the gene matches: 8. DNA for the CDR3: TGTGCCAGCAGTTTAGTAGCGGGAAGGGCTTATGAGCAGTTCTTC. Translating it yields CASSLVAGRAYEQFF.

The DNA of the CDR3 is TGCGCCAGCAGCCAAGCCGACAGGGACCGGAATGAAGCTTTCTTT. Its translation: CASSQADRDRNEAFF. The chain joins TRBV4-1 to TRBJ1-1, with 7 bases identical to TRBD1. CDR1 is MGHRA, CDR2 YSYEKL, per germline. CDR3 length: 15 amino acids. Trimming cost V 1 base and J 7 bases; bases outside gene matches: 9.

DNA for the CDR3: TGTGCCAGCAGTGGAGAACAGGGGTTCCAAGAGACCCAGTACTTC. Its protein is CASSGEQGFQETQYF. The chain joins TRBV2 to TRBJ2-5; 7 nucleotides align to TRBD1. The J segment lost 1 base and the V segment lost 4 bases, leaving 6 bases of the junction unmatched. The CDR3 is 15 amino acids. The germline gives CDR1 SNHLY, CDR2 FYNNEI.

This clone was detected only a few times. This sequence joins TRBV9 and TRBJ2-1; a weak D match, TRBD1 (6 bases). The CDR3 sequence is 13 residues long. Germline lookup yields CDR1 SGDLS and CDR2 YYNGEE. The V end lost 4 bases, the J end lost 6 bases, and 11 bases lay between the germline ends. As DNA, the CDR3 is TGTGCCAGCAGCCCGCGACAGGCCAATGAGCAGTTCTTC. Amino acids: CASSPRQANEQFF.

The chain combines TRBV18 with TRBJ2-2, with a tentative D call TRBD2 (5 bases). This CDR3 is 15 amino acids long. Germline V gives CDR1 KGHSH, CDR2 LQKENI. With 6 bases removed from V and 7 bases from J, the gap between germline ends came to 18 bases. CDR3 bases: TGTGCCAGCTCTCTACAAATAGGGAGCGGCGGGGAGCTGTTTTTT. Translated: CASSLQIGSGGELFF. Variable domain in full (rest from reference TRBV18 and TRBJ2-2): NAGVMQNPRHLVRRRGQEARLRCSPMKGHSHVYWYRQLPEEGLKFMVYLQKENIIDESGMPKERFSAEFPKEGPSILRIQQVVRGDSAAYFCASSLQIGSGGELFFGEGSRLTVL.

The rearrangement joins TRBV27 to TRBJ1-5, with D perhaps TRBD1 (5 bases). V lost 5 bases and J 2 bases, leaving 22 bases between the germline ends. Germline CDR1 MNHEY, CDR2 SMNVEV (reference sequence). This CDR3 is built from 18 residues. CDR3 nucleotides: TGTGCCAGCAGTCAGTACCCCATAGGGGTCTCGGGCAATCAGCCCCAGCATTTT. Translating it yields CASSQYPIGVSGNQPQHF.

The chain has TRBV11-3 and TRBJ2-2; D remains ambiguous. Deletions cut 3 bases from V and 3 bases from J, with 5 bases between. This CDR3 has 13 amino acids. CDR1 and CDR2 from the germline V gene are SGHNT and YENEEA. The CDR3 bases are TGTGCCAGCAGCTTCTCCGACACCGGGGAGCTGTTTTTT. Encoded protein: CASSFSDTGELFF. Full variable domain (outside the CDR3, taken from reference TRBV11-3 and TRBJ2-2): EAGVVQSPRYKIIEKKQPVAFWCNPISGHNTLYWYLQNLGQGPELLIRYENEEAVDDSQLPKDRFSAERLKGVDSTLKIQPAELGDSAVYLCASSFSDTGELFFGEGSRLTVL.

The genes are TRBV4-3 and TRBJ1-3; D remains ambiguous. CDR1 is LGHNA and CDR2 is YSLEER in the germline V gene. V was clipped by 1 base and J by 0 bases, with 7 bases between them. CDR3 length: 15 residues. The CDR3 coding sequence is TGCGCCAGCAGCCAAGGCTCCGGCTCTGGAAACACCATATATTTT. It specifies CASSQGSGSGNTIYF.

This clone appeared a single time. The rearrangement links TRBV5-6 to TRBJ1-1; TRBD1 agrees at 7 bases. J gave up 0 bases and V 4 bases, and 6 bases lay outside the gene matches. CDR1 and CDR2 (germline): SGHDT, YYEEEE. This CDR3 has 15 residues. The CDR3 sequence: CASSKGDSLNTEAFF. The CDR3 DNA sequence: TGTGCCAGCAGCAAAGGGGACAGTTTGAACACTGAAGCTTTCTTT.

This chain joins TRBV2 and TRBJ1-4, with a tentative D call TRBD1 (5 bases). The CDR3 loop spans 12 amino acids. Germline V gene data show CDR1 as SNHLY and CDR2 as FYNNEI. V lost 6 bases and J 4 bases, leaving 6 bases between the germline ends. The CDR3 sequence: CASSDSNEKLFF. CDR3 nucleotides: TGTGCCAGCAGCGACAGTAATGAAAAACTGTTTTTT.

Regarding this clone: The same CDR3 also results from other DNA sequences found in this sample. The chain uses TRBV19 and TRBJ2-7; 8 nucleotides align to TRBD2. V shed 1 base and J 3 bases; nucleotides not matched to a gene: 2. The CDR3 runs to 14 residues. Looked up from germline, CDR1 is LNHDA and CDR2 is SQIVND (reference sequence). For the CDR3, the DNA is TGTGCCAGTAGTATAGCGGGAGGGGGCTACGAGCAGTACTTC. Translating it yields CASSIAGGGYEQYF.

The chain uses TRBV4-1 and TRBJ2-5; 14 nucleotides match TRBD2. Matching the DNA end better, TRBJ2-7 makes the J call doubtful. The CDR3 loop spans 17 amino acids. Germline CDR1 and CDR2: MGHRA and YSYEKL. CDR3 sequence (DNA): TGCGCCAGCAGCCTTGGCGGGGGACTAGCGGGAGCCTACGAGCAGTACTTC. It codes for CASSLGGGLAGAYEQYF.

V gene TRBV4-1 combines with J gene TRBJ2-7; 12 bases are shared with TRBD2. The CDR3 runs to 15 residues. V was clipped by 3 bases and J by 4 bases; unmatched bases: 4. Germline values: CDR1 MGHRA, CDR2 YSYEKL. In DNA, the CDR3 is TGCGCCAGCAGCCAGACTAGCGGGGGCGGGTACGAGCAGTACTTC. Translation gives CASSQTSGGGYEQYF.

The DNA for the CDR3 is TGTGCCAGCACCTTGGGGGGGGCCCGCCGAAATGAAAAACTGTTTTTT. Encoded protein: CASTLGGARRNEKLFF. The rearrangement uses TRBV7-9 and TRBJ1-4; D is perhaps TRBD1 (6 bases). Trimming stripped 7 bases from V and 5 bases from J, with 20 bases between. Germline V gene lookup returns CDR1 SEHNR and CDR2 FQNEAQ (reference sequence). The CDR3 is made up of 16 amino acids.

Here the CDR3 DNA reads TGCGCCAGCAGCCCGATGCCCGGGCTAGCGGAAGAGACCCAGTACTTC. Its translation is CASSPMPGLAEETQYF. V usage is TRBV4-1 and J usage is TRBJ2-5, with 7 bases aligning to TRBD2. This CDR3 spans 16 amino acids. V shed 4 bases and J 3 bases; nucleotides not matched to a gene: 11. Germline CDR1 and CDR2: MGHRA and YSYEKL.

The chain is built from TRBV10-1 and TRBJ1-2; D unclear. The V gene lost 8 bases and the J gene lost 4 bases, with 14 bases spanning the gap. Germline lookup yields CDR1 WNHNN and CDR2 SYGVQD (reference sequence). CDR3 size: 13 residues. Here the CDR3 DNA reads TGCGCCAGCGCAGTAATCTTCCCCTATGGCTACACCTTC. It specifies CASAVIFPYGYTF.

The chain is built from TRBV19 and TRBJ1-5, with TRBD1 identical over 8 bases. CDR1 and CDR2 from the germline V gene are LNHDA and SQIVND (reference sequence). J lost 4 bases, V lost 0 bases, and 8 bases had no gene match. The CDR3 runs 17 residues. DNA for the CDR3: TGTGCCAGTAGTATAGACCGGGGGACAGGCAATAATCAGCCCCAGCATTTT. It codes for CASSIDRGTGNNQPQHF.